The TCR beta chain under discussion was sequenced for a study of regulatory T cells in long-lasting Graves disease. Time point in this sample: newly diagnosed GD, antithyroid drugs for less than 3 months. The authors made the TCR library using RNA they extracted from PBMCs. Many counts were recorded for this clonotype. Germline V CDR1 and CDR2: GTSNPN, SVGIG (reference sequence). V lost 6 bases, J lost 8 bases, and 23 bases lay in between. The CDR3 has 15 amino acids. Investigators prepared the TCR beta libraries by applying iRepertoire HTBI primers and Arm-PCR of CDR3 regions. TCRdb analysed the multiplex PCR reads with MiXCR anew, one entry per CDR3 protein. The profile shows 450,000 to 500,000 distinct CDR3 sequences, roughly 15% of them singletons. These data also featured in a second study, about T cells in Graves' hyperthyroidism and ophthalmopathy. That publication notes: TCR CDR3 underwent first-round RT-PCR with the HTBI primer set. Researchers found most expanded thyroid clonotypes above 0.001 in blood as well. Ophthalmopathy was identified by the model a median approximately 6.9 months ahead of onset.

The TCR originated in a middle-aged man with Graves disease. This specimen was peripheral blood mononuclear cells (PBMCs), taken at new diagnosis, from a patient treated with antithyroid drugs. The chain uses TRBV30 and TRBJ2-1; D not resolved. The CDR3 is CACQIGPRAEDEQFF. The CDR3 DNA is TGTGCCTGTCAAATAGGGCCAAGGGCAGAGGATGAGCAGTTCTTC.